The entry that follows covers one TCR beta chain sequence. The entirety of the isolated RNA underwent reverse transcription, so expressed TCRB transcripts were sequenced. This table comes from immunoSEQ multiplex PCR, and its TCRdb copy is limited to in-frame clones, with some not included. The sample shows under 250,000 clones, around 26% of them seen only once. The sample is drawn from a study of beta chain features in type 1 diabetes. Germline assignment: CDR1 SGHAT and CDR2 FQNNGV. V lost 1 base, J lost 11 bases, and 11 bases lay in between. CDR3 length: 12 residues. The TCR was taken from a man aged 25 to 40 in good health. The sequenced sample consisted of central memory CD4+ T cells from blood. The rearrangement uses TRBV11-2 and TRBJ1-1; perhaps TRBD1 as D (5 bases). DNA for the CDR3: TGTGCCAGCAGCTTAGGATGGGGGGAGGCTTTCTTT. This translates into CASSLGWGEAFF.